The entry that follows covers one TCR beta chain sequence. Antigen unknown. Sequencing of unsorted PBMC DNA was carried out using ten immunoSEQ deep assay plates. Method: immunoSEQ multiplex PCR; TCRdb's copy keeps in-frame clones and lacks some. The table has fewer than 600,000 clones, around three quarters seen once. The data were taken from a study of shared clonotypes between healthy human individuals. Study-level findings and limits: Sampling covered nothing but blood. Tissue TCR repertoires likely differ from those found in blood.

The germline V gene has CDR1 LGHNA and CDR2 YNFKEQ. The CDR3 consists of 15 residues. V lost 4 bases, J lost 7 bases, and 17 bases lay in between. The donors, healthy adults who were HIV-negative, had experienced no recent acute infections or vaccinations. This TCR came from a woman aged 40 to 49 in good health. Some clones in this sample may be carry-over from other donors' samples. The rearrangement links TRBV4-2 to TRBJ2-1; tentatively, D is TRBD2 (5 bases). The sequencing input was PBMCs. CDR3 sequence reads: CASSPRRQVGNEQFF. The CDR3 coding sequence is TGTGCCAGCAGCCCCCGGAGGCAGGTGGGGAATGAGCAGTTCTTC.